The source of this TCR beta chain is a study of blood T cell repertoires in COVID-19. Study summary: The cDNA or gDNA used as material had been derived from T cells, B-cell-depleted T cells, or PBMCs.

Trimming removed 3 bases from V and 6 bases from J, with 14 bases in between. The CDR3 consists of 15 residues. Germline loops: CDR1 MDHEN, CDR2 SYDVKM. Using immunoSEQ multiplex PCR, the repertoire was profiled, and TCRdb retains in-frame clones only, with some absent. The sample contains about 210,000 clones, approximately 80% of which appear only once. Input material: peripheral blood. The rearrangement links TRBV28 to TRBJ2-2; TRBD1 might be the D (5 bases). This receptor was identified in a human donor in a cohort sampled during active COVID-19. The CDR3 spells CASSFPGHRSGELFF. CDR3 bases: TGTGCCAGCAGTTTCCCAGGGCATCGCTCCGGGGAGCTGTTTTTT.